The 18 T cell receptor beta chains given below trace back to one sample, sequenced in a study of blood T cell repertoires in COVID-19. Sequencing was performed with immunoSEQ multiplex PCR; in TCRdb, only in-frame clones are kept and a portion is missing. Here the sample spans about 30,000 clones, roughly 88% being singletons. Sequences were obtained from peripheral blood. The source of these receptors is a human donor in a cohort sampled during active COVID-19.

The chain employs TRBV5-4 and TRBJ2-3; 7 positions match TRBD2. V lost 4 bases to trimming and J lost 0 bases; unmatched junction nucleotides: 8. The CDR3 extends over 16 amino acids. In germline, CDR1 is SGHNT, CDR2 YYREEE (reference sequence). The CDR3 is CASSPRAGMSTDTQYF. CDR3 sequence (DNA): TGTGCCAGCAGCCCAAGAGCGGGGATGAGCACAGATACGCAGTATTTT.

The chain joins TRBV5-8 to TRBJ2-7; 9 nucleotides agree with TRBD1. There are 12 residues in the CDR3. Germline CDR1 reads SGHTS; CDR2 reads YDEGEE. With V trimmed by 5 bases and J by 13 bases, 10 bases remained unmatched. The CDR3 is CASSQGDRVVYF. The CDR3 DNA is TGTGCCAGCAGTCAAGGGGACAGGGTGGTTTACTTC.

The chain carries TRBV6-5 and TRBJ2-7; 7 bases line up with TRBD1. The CDR3 is 15 amino acids. The germline V gene has CDR1 MNHEY and CDR2 SVGAGI. Germline trimming cut 4 bases from V and 6 bases from J; bases unmatched to any gene: 12. CDR3 sequence: CASSSRGTVTSEQYF. The CDR3 region has the DNA TGTGCCAGCAGTTCCCGTGGGACAGTGACCAGCGAGCAGTACTTC.

This sequence joins TRBV29-1 and TRBJ1-5; TRBD1 matches at 9 bases. The CDR3 covers 14 residues. With V trimmed by 6 bases and J by 5 bases, 8 bases remained unmatched. Germline V gene sequence: CDR1 SQVTM, CDR2 ANQGSEA. DNA for the CDR3: TGCAGCGTGGCCACAGGGGGCGCGGATCAGCCCCAGCATTTT. It yields the protein CSVATGGADQPQHF.

The chain employs TRBV2 and TRBJ1-1; tentative D call: TRBD1 (6 bases). Germline-derived CDR1 and CDR2 are SNHLY and FYNNEI. This CDR3 contains 14 residues. The germline V and J ends were trimmed by 6 bases and 0 bases, with 11 bases remaining between them. The CDR3 coding sequence is TGTGCCAGCAGGGACAGTTACATGAACACTGAAGCTTTCTTT. Encoded protein: CASRDSYMNTEAFF.

The gene calls are TRBV27 and TRBJ1-4, with D possibly TRBD1 on 5 matching bases. The CDR3 covers 14 residues. CDR1 and CDR2 (germline): MNHEY, SMNVEV (reference sequence). V gave up 4 bases and J gave up 4 bases, with 10 bases separating them. In DNA form, the CDR3 reads TGTGCCAGCAGTTCAGCAGGGATTAATGAAAAACTGTTTTTT. It encodes CASSSAGINEKLFF.

This clone was recorded a few times. V is TRBV6-4 and J is TRBJ1-5, with TRBD1 as a possible D gene (5 bases). Germline lookup yields CDR1 MRHNA and CDR2 SNTAGT. V lost 6 bases and J 2 bases, leaving 14 bases between the germline ends. The CDR3 has 15 amino acids. In nucleotides, the CDR3 is TGTGCCAGCAGCCCCGGGCCGGGGGGCAATCAGCCCCAGCATTTT. This sequence encodes CASSPGPGGNQPQHF.

The rearrangement uses TRBV19 and TRBJ1-1; 7 nucleotides match TRBD1. Per germline, CDR1 LNHDA and CDR2 SQIVND (reference sequence). V shed 3 bases and J 4 bases; nucleotides not matched to a gene: 8. This CDR3 has 15 amino acids. The CDR3 loop reads CASSMASRGRTEAFF. CDR3 bases: TGTGCCAGTAGTATGGCCAGTAGGGGGCGCACTGAAGCTTTCTTT.

The chain has TRBV11-1 and TRBJ2-3, with 10 bases identical to TRBD1. The CDR3 covers 13 residues. V was pared by 5 bases and J by 13 bases, with 9 bases of the junction left unmatched. Germline lookup yields CDR1 SGHAT and CDR2 FQDESV (reference sequence). The CDR3 spells CASSPRLGTGEYF. The CDR3 coding sequence is TGTGCCAGCAGCCCCCGACTTGGGACAGGGGAGTATTTT.

This rearrangement joins TRBV6-5 to TRBJ1-1; a possible D gene is TRBD1 (5 bases). The CDR3 is 13 amino acids. The germline V gene has CDR1 MNHEY and CDR2 SVGAGI. V was cut by 6 bases and J by 4 bases, with 12 bases left in between. CDR3 protein: CASRNPGLTEAFF. The CDR3 DNA is TGTGCCAGCAGGAACCCAGGGCTCACTGAAGCTTTCTTT.

The chain uses TRBV4-2 and TRBJ1-4; D not certain. Deletions cut 5 bases from V and 8 bases from J, with 12 bases between. CDR1 LGHNA and CDR2 YNFKEQ come from the germline V gene. CDR3 length: 13 amino acids. The CDR3 bases are TGTGCCAGCAGCGAATACGCCCTAGAAAAACTGTTTTTT. This encodes CASSEYALEKLFF.

The chain employs TRBV2 and TRBJ1-4; 8 bases are a match to TRBD1. With V trimmed by 7 bases and J by 7 bases, 5 bases remained unmatched. The CDR3 is 13 residues long. CDR1 and CDR2 (germline): SNHLY, FYNNEI. The CDR3 spells CASTQGASEKLFF. The CDR3 coding sequence is TGTGCCAGCACTCAGGGGGCGAGTGAAAAACTGTTTTTT.

The chain carries TRBV7-2 and TRBJ2-5; 9 positions agree with TRBD1. Germline CDR1 SGHTA, CDR2 FQGNSA. Trimming at V came to 6 bases and at J to 1 base, leaving 3 bases not matched to a gene. The CDR3 length is 14 residues. The CDR3 spells CASSPQGAQETQYF. Here the CDR3 DNA reads TGTGCCAGCAGTCCACAGGGGGCCCAAGAGACCCAGTACTTC.

Only one count was recorded for this clone. The chain is built from TRBV18 and TRBJ2-7; 9 bases match TRBD1. Germline CDR1 KGHSH, CDR2 LQKENI. The CDR3 consists of 15 residues. With 2 bases clipped from V and 5 bases from J, the junction kept 7 bases outside the gene matches. The CDR3 sequence is CASSPETGGTNEQYF. In DNA form, the CDR3 reads TGTGCCAGCTCACCAGAGACAGGGGGGACCAACGAGCAGTACTTC.

The chain couples TRBV6-6 to TRBJ2-1; D possibly corresponds to TRBD2 (7 bases). Trimming cost V 5 bases and J 10 bases, with 18 bases left between them. The CDR3 length is 14 residues. Per the germline V gene, CDR1 is MNHNY and CDR2 is SVGAGI (reference sequence). The CDR3 region is CASSRGAEGREQFF. In DNA, the CDR3 is TGTGCCAGCAGTCGGGGGGCAGAGGGGCGGGAGCAGTTCTTC.

The rearrangement uses TRBV18 and TRBJ1-6; D remains unclear. The CDR3 sequence is 15 residues long. Germline lookup yields CDR1 KGHSH and CDR2 LQKENI. V lost 3 bases, J lost 5 bases, and 11 bases lay in between. The CDR3 region is CASSPLRDDNSPLHF. The CDR3 nucleotides read TGTGCCAGCTCACCCTTGAGAGATGATAATTCACCCCTCCACTTT.

This clone was picked up one time. V gene TRBV5-6 combines with J gene TRBJ2-7; 9 bases match TRBD1. Germline V gene lookup returns CDR1 SGHDT and CDR2 YYEEEE. V lost 3 bases and J lost 5; bases outside the gene matches: 6. This CDR3 is built from 14 residues. CDR3 DNA: TGTGCCAGCAGCTCTCCGGGACAGGGCCACGAGCAGTACTTC. Translation: CASSSPGQGHEQYF.

This chain connects TRBV6-6 to TRBJ1-1; 9 nucleotides align to TRBD1. The germline V gene encodes CDR1 MNHNY and CDR2 SVGAGI (reference sequence). V trimming: 6 bases; J trimming: 1 base; junction bases outside the gene matches: 3. The CDR3 runs to 14 residues. The CDR3 DNA sequence: TGTGCCAGCAGCTGGGACAGGGAGAACACTGAAGCTTTCTTT. This translates into CASSWDRENTEAFF.